This T cell receptor beta chain emerged from a study of OX40 agonist ivuxolimab in advanced cancers. Study results and caveats: Some of the nonresponding patients also showed low levels of normalized T-cell clonal expansion. The CD4+ and CD8+ T cells in the blood had expanded clonally by week 6 at 0.1 to 3.0 mg/kg.

A word on this clone: The antigen remains unidentified.

Germline V CDR1 and CDR2: MNHNS, SASEGT. This CDR3 has 15 residues. J gave up 7 bases and V 6 bases, and 10 bases lay outside the gene matches. Repertoires were generated with immunoSEQ multiplex PCR, while TCRdb's copy carries only in-frame clones and drops some. This sample yields some 98,000 clones, of which around 90% are seen a single time; just over 0.3% belongs to the top ten. The chain employs TRBV6-1 and TRBJ2-1, with TRBD2 matching 9 bases. The clonotype was recovered from an adult with an advanced solid tumor such as melanoma, head and neck, liver or kidney cancer. The sample consisted of CD4+ or CD8+ T cells sorted from blood, taken in a trial of the OX40 agonist ivuxolimab. The CDR3 is CASSLGRGGINEQFF. The CDR3 bases are TGTGCCAGCAGCCTGGGGCGGGGGGGTATAAATGAGCAGTTCTTC.